This T cell receptor beta chain was captured in a study of shared clonotypes between healthy human individuals. Sequencing was at deep level. Method: immunoSEQ multiplex PCR; TCRdb's copy keeps in-frame clones and lacks some. The sample has around 1.9 million clones, 85% to 95% seen once. Cells designated naive CD8 were CD45RO-negative and were positively selected for CCR7, with terminally differentiated effector memory CD45RA+ cells excluded. Nashville, Tennessee was home to all donors, each a Caucasian adult. Trimming left V 2 bases short and J 0 bases short, with 7 bases between. Germline V gene sequence: CDR1 MDHEN, CDR2 SYDVKM. This CDR3 is 14 amino acids long. As concerns this clone: The identical CDR3 is also encoded by other nucleotide sequences in the sample.

The sequenced material came from naive CD8+ T cells from PBMCs. The rearrangement joins TRBV28 to TRBJ1-1, with D unclear. This TCR was sampled from a man aged 18-30 years in good health. Some clones in this sample may be carry-over from other donors' samples. The CDR3 DNA is TGTGCCAGCAGTTTAAGAGGGCTGAACACTGAAGCTTTCTTT. Translated: CASSLRGLNTEAFF. Variable domain in full (rest from reference TRBV28 and TRBJ1-1): DVKVTQSSRYLVKRTGEKVFLECVQDMDHENMFWYRQDPGLGLRLIYFSYDVKMKEKGDIPEGYSVSREKKERFSLILESASTNQTSMYLCASSLRGLNTEAFFGQGTRLTVV.